This T cell receptor beta chain was sequenced in a study of chemoradiotherapy in HPV16-positive cancers. Sequenced by immunoSEQ multiplex PCR; TCRdb stores in-frame clones only, minus some. The data contain around 53,000 clones, about 88% of them seen just once; the ten biggest clones take up less than 3.5%. In the case of this clone: The antigen is not known.

Findings of the study overall: Candidate HPV-specific clones and E7-related TCR motifs grew in tumor during treatment.

Deletions cut 6 bases from V and 2 bases from J, with 13 bases between. CDR3 length equals 13 residues. Germline CDR1 is SQVTM and CDR2 is ANQGSEA. The rearrangement uses TRBV29-1 and TRBJ1-2; the D gene is possibly TRBD1 (5 bases). The sample consisted of blood, taken from a patient who underwent chemoradiotherapy. This sequence originates from a human donor with HPV-associated anogenital cancer. CDR3 amino acids: CSVGQLANYGYTF. As DNA, the CDR3 is TGCAGCGTAGGACAACTGGCGAACTATGGCTACACCTTC.